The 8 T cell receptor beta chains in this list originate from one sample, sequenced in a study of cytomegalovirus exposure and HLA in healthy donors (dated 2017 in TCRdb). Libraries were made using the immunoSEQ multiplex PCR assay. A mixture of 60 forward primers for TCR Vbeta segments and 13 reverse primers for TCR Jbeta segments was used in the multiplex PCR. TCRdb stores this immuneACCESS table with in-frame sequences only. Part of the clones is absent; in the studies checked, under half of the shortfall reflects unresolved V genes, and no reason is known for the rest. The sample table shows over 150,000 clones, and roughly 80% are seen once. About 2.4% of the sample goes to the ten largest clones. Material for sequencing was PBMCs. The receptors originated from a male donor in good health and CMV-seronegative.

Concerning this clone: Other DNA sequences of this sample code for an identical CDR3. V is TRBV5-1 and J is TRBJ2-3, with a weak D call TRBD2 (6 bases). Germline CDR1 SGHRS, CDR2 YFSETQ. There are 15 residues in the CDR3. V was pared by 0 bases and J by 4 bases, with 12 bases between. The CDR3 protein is CASSLDGGVADTQYF. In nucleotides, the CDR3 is TGCGCCAGCAGCTTGGATGGCGGGGTAGCAGATACGCAGTATTTT.

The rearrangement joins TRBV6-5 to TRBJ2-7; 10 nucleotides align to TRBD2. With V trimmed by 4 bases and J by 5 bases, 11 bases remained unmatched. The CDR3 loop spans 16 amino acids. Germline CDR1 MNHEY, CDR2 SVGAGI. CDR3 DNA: TGTGCCAGCAGTTCGGGACTAGCGACTGGTGGGAACGAGCAGTACTTC. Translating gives CASSSGLATGGNEQYF.

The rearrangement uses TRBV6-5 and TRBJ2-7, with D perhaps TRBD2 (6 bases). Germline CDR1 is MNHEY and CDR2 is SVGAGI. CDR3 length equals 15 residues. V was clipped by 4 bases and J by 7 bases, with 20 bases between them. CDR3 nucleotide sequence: TGTGCCAGCAGTTCTGGTGCGGGGTCGGACGGGGAGCAGTACTTC. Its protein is CASSSGAGSDGEQYF.

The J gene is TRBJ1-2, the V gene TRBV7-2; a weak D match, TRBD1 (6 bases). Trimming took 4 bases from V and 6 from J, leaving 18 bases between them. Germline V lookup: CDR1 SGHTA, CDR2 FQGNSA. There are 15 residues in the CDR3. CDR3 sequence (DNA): TGTGCCAGCAGCTCATCCAGGGGAAGCTTTCATGGCTACACCTTC. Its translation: CASSSSRGSFHGYTF.

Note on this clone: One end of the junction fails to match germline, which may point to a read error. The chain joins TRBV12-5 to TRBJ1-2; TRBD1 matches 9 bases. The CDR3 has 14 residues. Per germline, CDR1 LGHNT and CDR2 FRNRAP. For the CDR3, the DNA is TGTGCTAGTGGTAGGGGGGACAGGGTTGGTGGCTACCCCTTC. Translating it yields CASGRGDRVGGYPF.

The CDR3 sequence is CASSGAGTAPRETQYF. Here the CDR3 DNA reads TGTGCCAGCAGCGGGGCCGGGACAGCACCAAGGGAGACCCAGTACTTC. The chain joins TRBV5-4 to TRBJ2-5, with 7 bases identical to TRBD1. The CDR3 contains 16 residues. V lost 4 bases and J lost 5; bases outside the gene matches: 14. The germline CDR1 and CDR2 sequences are SGHNT and YYREEE (reference sequence).

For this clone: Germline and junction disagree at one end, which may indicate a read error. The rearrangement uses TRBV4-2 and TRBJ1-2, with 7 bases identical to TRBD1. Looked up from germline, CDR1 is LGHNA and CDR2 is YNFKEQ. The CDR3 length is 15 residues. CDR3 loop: CASSSPDRANYGYPF. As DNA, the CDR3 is TGTGCCAGCAGCTCGCCTGACAGGGCTAACTATGGCTACCCCTTC.

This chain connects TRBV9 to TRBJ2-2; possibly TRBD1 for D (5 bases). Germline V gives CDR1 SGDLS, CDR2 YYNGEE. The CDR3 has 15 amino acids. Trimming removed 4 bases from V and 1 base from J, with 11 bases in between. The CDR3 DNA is TGTGCCAGCAGCTCCCAGGGTCAGAACACCGGGGAGCTGTTTTTT. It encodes CASSSQGQNTGELFF.